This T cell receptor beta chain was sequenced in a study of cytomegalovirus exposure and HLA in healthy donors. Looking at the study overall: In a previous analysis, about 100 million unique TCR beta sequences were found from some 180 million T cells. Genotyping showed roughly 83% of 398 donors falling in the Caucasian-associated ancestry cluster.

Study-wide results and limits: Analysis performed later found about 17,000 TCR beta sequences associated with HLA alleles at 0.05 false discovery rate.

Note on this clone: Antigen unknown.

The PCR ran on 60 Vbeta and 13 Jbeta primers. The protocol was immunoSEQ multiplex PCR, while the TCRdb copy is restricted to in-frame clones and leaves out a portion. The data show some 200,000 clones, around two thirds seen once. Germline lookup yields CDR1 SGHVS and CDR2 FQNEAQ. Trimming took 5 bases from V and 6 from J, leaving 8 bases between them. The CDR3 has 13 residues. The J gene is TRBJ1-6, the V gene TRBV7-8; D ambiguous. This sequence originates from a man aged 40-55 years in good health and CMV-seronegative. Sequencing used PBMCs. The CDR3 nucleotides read TGTGCCAGCAGCCCCCGTCTTAATTCACCCCTCCACTTT. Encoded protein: CASSPRLNSPLHF.